A selection of T cell receptor beta chains follows, all from one sample in a study of T cell repertoires in cytomegalovirus infection. Which antigens these TCRs recognize remains unknown. TCRdb reprocessed the reads with MiXCR, giving one entry per CDR3 protein. The sample records about 160,000 distinct CDR3 sequences, less than 25% being singletons. The starting material was CD8+ T cells from cultured PBMCs, obtained from culture after CMV antigen stimulation. These receptors all stem from a human donor in good health (CMV status not recorded). Some clones in this sample may be carry-over from other donors' samples. The CDR3 runs from the conserved cysteine through the conserved F or W. D genes are given only for firm matches. Some rows have no size entry. The others give once, few or many, or a class for an expanded clone.

cdr3_aa cdr3_nt v_call clone_size j_call d_call
CAVSLTTNGPPNYGYTF TGTGCCGTCAGTCTTACCACTAATGGGCCCCCTAACTATGGCTACACCTTC TRBV6-1 NA TRBJ1-2 NA
CASSDPGNEAFF TGTGCCAGCAGCGACCCCGGGAATGAAGCTTTCTTT TRBV7-6 NA TRBJ1-1 NA
CASSPLSGPTTGELFF TGTGCCAGCAGCCCCTTGAGCGGACCCACCACCGGGGAGCTGTTTTTT TRBV7-9 few TRBJ2-2 NA
CASSEPYMGYGYTF TGTGCCAGCAGTGAACCTTATATGGGCTATGGCTACACCTTC TRBV25-1 few TRBJ1-2 NA
CASRNRDRVSNEQFF TGTGCCAGCAGGAACCGGGACAGGGTGTCCAATGAGCAGTTCTTC TRBV7-9 few TRBJ2-1 TRBD1
CASSQEGQGTSSYNSPLHF TGCGCCAGCAGCCAAGAGGGCCAGGGCACGAGCTCCTATAATTCACCCCTCCACTTT TRBV4-3 few TRBJ1-6 NA
CASSPSSFGNTEAFF TGTGCCAGCAGCCCTAGTTCTTTTGGGAACACTGAAGCTTTCTTT TRBV4-2 few TRBJ1-1 NA
CASSELGGYEQYF TGCGCCAGCAGCGAACTGGGGGGCTACGAGCAGTACTTC TRBV10-2 NA TRBJ2-7 NA
CASSGGLAGVEQFF TGTGCCAGCAGCGGGGGACTAGCGGGGGTAGAGCAGTTCTTC TRBV7-6 NA TRBJ2-1 TRBD2
CASSLGGEYQPQHF TGTGCCAGCAGCTTAGGTGGGGAGTACCAGCCCCAGCATTTT TRBV7-9 NA TRBJ1-5 NA
CASSESIRRGLETQYF TGCGCCAGCAGTGAGTCGATTCGTAGGGGGCTGGAGACCCAGTACTTC TRBV10-2 NA TRBJ2-5 TRBD1
CASSSPGFGGPKSLFF TGTGCCAGCAGCTCCCCTGGATTTGGGGGGCCCAAGTCGCTGTTTTTT TRBV7-8 NA TRBJ1-4 NA
CASRDLRNQPQHF TGTGCCAGCAGGGACTTACGCAATCAGCCCCAGCATTTT TRBV6-2/TRBV6-3 many TRBJ1-5 NA
CASKAGELFF TGTGCCAGTAAGGCCGGGGAGCTGTTTTTT TRBV19 few TRBJ2-2 NA
CASSQGGTNTEAFF TGTGCCAGCAGCCAAGGGGGCACGAACACTGAAGCTTTCTTT TRBV7-6 few TRBJ1-1 TRBD1
CASEYGQAADQPQHF TGTGCCAGCGAGTACGGACAGGCGGCTGATCAGCCCCAGCATTTT TRBV2 NA TRBJ1-5 TRBD1
CASTGTILGTDTQYF TGTGCCAGCACCGGGACCATCCTCGGCACAGATACGCAGTATTTT TRBV12-3/TRBV12-4 few TRBJ2-3 NA
CASSQKNRGPSNTEAFF TGCGCCAGCAGCCAAAAAAACAGGGGGCCTTCGAACACTGAAGCTTTCTTT TRBV4-1 NA TRBJ1-1 TRBD1
CASSIKGTEAFF TGTGCCAGCAGTATCAAGGGGACTGAAGCTTTCTTT TRBV28 few TRBJ1-1 NA
CASSLGTNSYNEQFF TGTGCCAGCAGCCTGGGAACCAACTCCTACAATGAGCAGTTCTTC TRBV7-3 NA TRBJ2-1 NA
CASSLVQGRETQYF TGTGCCAGCAGCTTAGTACAGGGGAGGGAGACCCAGTACTTC TRBV7-9 NA TRBJ2-5 NA
CSVEVPGNEKLFF TGCAGCGTTGAGGTGCCGGGGAATGAAAAACTGTTTTTT TRBV29-1 few TRBJ1-4 NA
CASSPSPPANEKLFF TGTGCCAGCAGCCCCTCTCCCCCGGCTAATGAAAAACTGTTTTTT TRBV14 NA TRBJ1-4 NA
CASRGGGAGDQPQHF TGTGCCAGCAGGGGGGGTGGGGCGGGAGATCAGCCCCAGCATTTT TRBV27 few TRBJ1-5 NA
CASSLEGGFTYEQYF TGTGCCAGCAGCTTAGAGGGGGGTTTTACCTACGAGCAGTACTTC TRBV7-9 many TRBJ2-7 NA
CASSLAEQGRNYGYTF TGTGCCAGCAGCTTAGCAGAGCAGGGGAGAAACTATGGCTACACCTTC TRBV7-6 NA TRBJ1-2 NA
CASSSLGDDTQYF TGTGCCAGCAGCTCTCTAGGAGACGATACGCAGTATTTT TRBV7-3 few TRBJ2-3 NA
CASSRVRLAGEETQYF TGTGCCAGCAGCCGCGTCAGACTAGCGGGGGAAGAGACCCAGTACTTC TRBV6-2/TRBV6-3 NA TRBJ2-5 TRBD2
CASSQEPGSTFSYEQYF TGCGCCAGCAGCCAAGAACCGGGCAGCACTTTCTCCTACGAGCAGTACTTC TRBV4-3 NA TRBJ2-7 NA
CSAVFYGEQYF TGCAGTGCTGTGTTTTATGGCGAGCAGTACTTC TRBV20-1 NA TRBJ2-7 NA
CASSLETGGLSLAKNIQYF TGTGCCAGCAGCTTAGAGACAGGAGGACTTAGCCTAGCCAAAAACATTCAGTACTTC TRBV7-2 NA TRBJ2-4 NA
CASSQDRQGKNIQYF TGTGCCAGTAGCCAAGACAGACAGGGAAAAAACATTCAGTACTTC TRBV19 NA TRBJ2-4 TRBD1
CASSYSSRYEQYF TGTGCCAGCAGTTACTCATCACGCTACGAGCAGTACTTC TRBV6-5 many TRBJ2-7 NA
CGSSDGRIYEQYF TGTGGCAGCAGCGACGGACGGATCTACGAGCAGTACTTC TRBV7-9 NA TRBJ2-7 NA
CASSQVTSERGETQYF TGCGCCAGCAGCCAGGTTACTAGCGAAAGGGGCGAGACCCAGTACTTC TRBV4-1 NA TRBJ2-5 TRBD2